The 13 T cell receptor beta chains listed next were all sequenced from one sample in a study of T-cell reconstitution after alpha-beta-depleted transplantation in children. Unique molecular identifiers featured in how the TCRbeta library was prepared. TCRdb independently ran MiXCR on the PCR reads; one entry per CDR3 protein. This table has roughly 500,000 distinct CDR3 sequences, around a third appearing once. This specimen was PBMCs from the stem cell graft donor, taken from the stem cell graft. The receptors originated from a human donor who donated a stem cell graft to a child with aplastic anemia.

This clonotype was counted a few times. This chain uses TRBV7-9 with TRBJ2-1; D ambiguous. CDR3 length: 13 residues. V shed 6 bases and J shed 7 bases, with 13 bases lying between them. Per the germline V gene, CDR1 is SEHNR and CDR2 is FQNEAQ (reference sequence). CDR3 region: CASSVPTWNEQFF. The CDR3 coding sequence is TGTGCCAGCAGTGTCCCGACATGGAATGAGCAGTTCTTC.

This chain uses TRBV20-1 with TRBJ2-7, with TRBD1 identical over 7 bases. Germline loops: CDR1 DFQATT, CDR2 SNEGSKA (reference sequence). The CDR3 contains 16 residues. V gave up 6 bases and J gave up 0 bases; unmatched junction bases: 14. This chain's CDR3 is CSAPPTGKIGSYEQYF. The CDR3, as DNA: TGCAGTGCCCCGCCGACAGGGAAAATCGGCTCCTACGAGCAGTACTTC.

This clonotype occurred a few times. The germline gene is not matched at one end of the junction; a read error may be the cause. V is TRBV20-1 and J is TRBJ2-3; D ambiguous. The CDR3 sequence is 14 residues long. Germline V gene sequence: CDR1 DFQATT, CDR2 SNEGSKA (reference sequence). CDR3 DNA sequence: TGCAGTGTTAGAAGGGCGTCTAGCACAGATACGCAGTATTTT. It codes for CSVRRASSTDTQYF.

The V gene is TRBV14, the J gene TRBJ2-7; D not resolved. This CDR3 is 12 amino acids long. With 5 bases removed from V and 8 bases from J, the gap between germline ends came to 13 bases. Germline values: CDR1 SGHDN, CDR2 FVKESK. The CDR3 region is CASSLDGLKQYV. The CDR3 DNA follows: TGTGCCAGCAGCTTAGACGGTCTCAAGCAGTACGTC.

The chain joins TRBV5-1 to TRBJ2-3, with D perhaps TRBD2 (5 bases). The CDR3 consists of 16 residues. The germline CDR1 and CDR2 sequences are SGHRS and YFSETQ. V was pared by 0 bases and J by 5 bases, with 16 bases between. The CDR3 protein is CASSLAVGPAGDTQYF. DNA for the CDR3: TGCGCCAGCAGCTTGGCTGTCGGGCCCGCGGGAGATACGCAGTATTTT. Complete variable domain (other parts from reference TRBV5-1 and TRBJ2-3): KAGVTQTPRYLIKTRGQQVTLSCSPISGHRSVSWYQQTPGQGLQFLFEYFSETQRNKGNFPGRFSGRQFSNSRSEMNVSTLELGDSALYLCASSLAVGPAGDTQYFGPGTRLTVL.

On this clonotype: A junction end diverges from the germline sequence, so it may reflect a read error. This chain uses TRBV28 with TRBJ2-7; 12 bases are a match to TRBD1. Germline V gene sequence: CDR1 MDHEN, CDR2 SYDVKM. This CDR3 has 15 amino acids. The CDR3 reads CASSYPMGTGGLAHF. The CDR3 DNA follows: TGTGCCAGCAGTTACCCCATGGGGACAGGGGGCTTGGCGCATTTC.

This clonotype was picked up a small number of times. The chain is built from TRBV3-1 and TRBJ1-6; D is unresolved. The V gene lost 4 bases and the J gene lost 10 bases, with 17 bases spanning the gap. This CDR3 comprises 15 residues. CDR1 is LGHDT and CDR2 is YNNKEL in the germline V gene (reference sequence). CDR3 protein: CASSPRNTGGSPLHF. DNA of the CDR3: TGTGCCAGCAGCCCCCGGAACACCGGCGGATCACCCCTCCACTTT.

This clonotype was seen more than once but under ten times. This rearrangement joins TRBV10-3 to TRBJ2-7; 8 bases match TRBD1. Germline CDR1 ENHRY, CDR2 SYGVKD. This CDR3 spans 14 amino acids. Germline trimming cut 4 bases from V and 6 bases from J; bases unmatched to any gene: 8. CDR3 sequence: CAISADDRGREQYF. The CDR3 DNA follows: TGTGCCATCAGTGCGGACGACAGGGGACGCGAGCAGTACTTC.

This clonotype was detected only a few times. The rearrangement joins TRBV29-1 to TRBJ2-1; unclear D gene. V was shortened by 1 base and J by 10 bases, with 11 bases between the two germline ends. The CDR3 contains 12 residues. In germline, CDR1 is SQVTM, CDR2 ANQGSEA. The CDR3 is CSVEARSVEQFF. As DNA, the CDR3 is TGCAGCGTTGAAGCCAGGTCCGTGGAGCAGTTCTTC.

The V and J genes are TRBV7-8 and TRBJ2-1; maybe TRBD2 (5 bases). This CDR3 spans 16 amino acids. V was clipped by 4 bases and J by 2 bases, with 15 bases between them. Germline CDR1 reads SGHVS; CDR2 reads FQNEAQ. Here the CDR3 reads CASSSPEGYTYNEQFF. CDR3 in DNA: TGTGCCAGCAGCTCCCCCGAGGGATACACCTACAATGAGCAGTTCTTC.

This clonotype was found a few times. The chain links TRBV29-1 to TRBJ1-5; no reliable D call. In germline, CDR1 is SQVTM, CDR2 ANQGSEA. Deletions cut 4 bases from V and 3 bases from J, with 10 bases between. The CDR3 extends over 13 amino acids. The CDR3 bases are TGCAGCGTTGGGACCGCAGTCAATCAGCCCCAGCATTTT. Amino acid sequence: CSVGTAVNQPQHF.

This clonotype was found many times. The chain couples TRBV20-1 to TRBJ2-3; D not resolved. With 5 bases removed from V and 8 bases from J, the gap between germline ends came to 20 bases. Germline CDR1 DFQATT, CDR2 SNEGSKA (reference sequence). The CDR3 is 14 residues long. The CDR3 DNA reads as TGCAGTGCTCTTAGTGGCGGCGCCACGGCTACGCAGTATTTT. The encoded protein is CSALSGGATATQYF.

This clonotype appeared a few times. The V gene is TRBV5-6, the J gene TRBJ2-1, with D possibly matching TRBD2 (5 bases). Germline assignment: CDR1 SGHDT and CDR2 YYEEEE. V lost 1 base and J lost 8, with 13 bases in between. This CDR3 is built from 14 residues. The CDR3 region is CASSLSQEVDEQFF. CDR3 nucleotide sequence: TGTGCCAGCAGCTTGAGCCAGGAGGTGGATGAGCAGTTCTTC.